This is a list of T cell receptor beta chains from one sample in a study of blood T cell repertoires in COVID-19. Produced via immunoSEQ multiplex PCR; TCRdb's table is partial and in-frame only. This table has about 440,000 clones, less than 95% appearing once. The sample taken for sequencing was PBMCs or T cells enriched from blood (not recorded which). These receptors were obtained from a man between 18 and 35 years old who had recovered from COVID-19. The CDR3 runs from the conserved cysteine through the conserved F or W. D genes are given only for firm matches. Rows give clone size only sometimes, using once, few, many, or a class for an expanded clone.

CASSSNYEQYF | TGTGCCAGCAGTTCTAACTACGAGCAGTACTTC | - | TRBJ2-7 | - | TRBV3-1/TRBV3-2
CASSSRTQGAHGYTF | TGTGCCAGCAGCTCACGTACTCAGGGGGCTCATGGCTACACCTTC | TRBD1 | TRBJ1-2 | - | TRBV7-6
CATSGQGGIDTQYF | TGTGCCACCAGCGGGCAGGGGGGAATAGATACGCAGTATTTT | - | TRBJ2-3 | - | TRBV15
CASSSFSSNQPQHF | TGTGCCAGTAGTAGTTTCAGTAGCAATCAGCCCCAGCATTTT | - | TRBJ1-5 | few | TRBV19
CASSQHYRERGEAFF | TGTGCCAGCAGCCAGCACTACAGGGAAAGGGGTGAAGCTTTCTTT | - | TRBJ1-1 | - | TRBV4-2
CAISEVPGESQPQHF | TGTGCCATCAGTGAGGTCCCAGGGGAGAGTCAGCCCCAGCATTTT | - | TRBJ1-5 | - | TRBV10-3
CASSQRAILGTSSTDTQYF | TGCGCCAGCAGCCAGAGGGCTATATTAGGGACTTCTTCCACAGATACGCAGTATTTT | - | TRBJ2-3 | - | TRBV4-1
CARDPPGTENYEQYF | TGTGCCAGGGACCCCCCCGGGACAGAGAACTACGAGCAGTACTTC | - | TRBJ2-7 | - | TRBV21-1
CASSQVQGYEKLFF | TGTGCCAGCAGCCAAGTCCAGGGGTATGAAAAACTGTTTTTT | - | TRBJ1-4 | - | TRBV3-1/TRBV3-2
CASSPDRGAGEKLFF | TGTGCCAGCTCACCAGACAGGGGCGCGGGAGAAAAACTGTTTTTT | TRBD1 | TRBJ1-4 | - | TRBV18
CASSLGATYNSPLHF | TGTGCCAGCAGTTTGGGGGCAACTTATAATTCACCCCTCCACTTT | - | TRBJ1-6 | - | TRBV27
CANRTMEGNSGANVLTF | TGTGCCAACAGGACAATGGAGGGGAACTCTGGGGCCAACGTCCTGACTTTC | - | TRBJ2-6 | - | TRBV28
CASSFGSPPANNEQFF | TGTGCCAGCAGCTTTGGTAGCCCCCCGGCCAACAATGAGCAGTTCTTC | - | TRBJ2-1 | - | TRBV5-6
CASSAATGGSLFF | TGTGCCAGCAGCGCAGCGACAGGGGGCAGCCTGTTTTTT | TRBD1 | TRBJ2-2 | - | TRBV9
CSASDGRAYNSPLHF | TGCAGTGCTAGTGACGGCAGGGCTTATAATTCACCCCTCCACTTT | - | TRBJ1-6 | - | TRBV20-1
CAWSGSSRGNQPQHF | TGTGCCTGGAGTGGAAGTTCCAGGGGGAATCAGCCCCAGCATTTT | TRBD1 | TRBJ1-5 | - | TRBV30
CASRGTGMDTEAFF | TGTGCCAGCAGGGGGACAGGGATGGACACTGAAGCTTTCTTT | TRBD1 | TRBJ1-1 | once | TRBV6-4
CASSEGGPGELFF | TGTGCCAGCAGTGAAGGGGGCCCCGGGGAGCTGTTTTTT | - | TRBJ2-2 | once | TRBV2
CASTDRVGYTF | TGTGCCAGCACGGACAGGGTTGGCTACACCTTC | TRBD1 | TRBJ1-2 | - | TRBV28
CASSEASAWEQYF | TGTGCCAGCAGTGAAGCCTCAGCGTGGGAGCAGTACTTC | - | TRBJ2-7 | once | TRBV2
CASSLTREDSPLHF | TGTGCCAGCAGCTTAACCAGGGAAGATTCACCCCTCCACTTT | - | TRBJ1-6 | - | TRBV7-3
CASSLEGEQFF | TGTGCCAGCAGTCTCGAGGGTGAGCAGTTCTTC | - | TRBJ2-1 | once | TRBV3-1/TRBV3-2
CASSMSQGGRNTIYF | TGTGCCAGCAGCATGTCACAGGGGGGTAGAAACACCATATATTTT | TRBD1 | TRBJ1-3 | - | TRBV2
CASSHTSGRAFNEQFF | TGTGCCAGCAGCCACACTAGCGGGAGGGCTTTTAATGAGCAGTTCTTC | TRBD2 | TRBJ2-1 | - | TRBV9
CASSDDSRLRGTIYF | TGTGCCAGCAGTGATGACTCGCGACTTCGGGGCACCATATATTTT | - | TRBJ1-3 | - | TRBV2
CASAAGFDGYTF | TGCGCCAGCGCTGCAGGGTTCGATGGCTACACCTTC | - | TRBJ1-2 | - | TRBV10-2
CASSVEGGVQPQHF | TGTGCCAGCAGCGTAGAAGGGGGTGTACAGCCCCAGCATTTT | - | TRBJ1-5 | - | TRBV9
CASSRGQPNYGYTF | TGCGCCAGCAGCCGGGGACAGCCTAACTATGGCTACACCTTC | TRBD1 | TRBJ1-2 | - | TRBV5-1
CASSLFPSGSNEQYF | TGTGCCAGCAGCTTATTTCCTAGCGGGAGCAACGAGCAGTACTTC | TRBD2 | TRBJ2-7 | few | TRBV7-3
CASSQDNGNEKLFF | TGCGCCAGCAGCCAGGACAACGGTAATGAAAAACTGTTTTTT | - | TRBJ1-4 | few | TRBV5-1
CASSLGEDGELFF | TGCGCCAGCAGCTTGGGAGAGGACGGGGAGCTGTTTTTT | - | TRBJ2-2 | - | TRBV5-1
CASSSQGSNTEAFF | TGTGCCAGCAGCTCGCAGGGGTCGAACACTGAAGCTTTCTTT | - | TRBJ1-1 | - | TRBV27
CATSDNLAGEYNEQFF | TGTGCCACCAGTGATAACCTAGCGGGAGAGTACAATGAGCAGTTCTTC | TRBD2 | TRBJ2-1 | - | TRBV24-1
CASSSGAAADEKLFF | TGTGCCAGCAGTTCAGGGGCCGCCGCCGACGAAAAACTGTTTTTT | - | TRBJ1-4 | - | TRBV28
CASNPEGAYTIYF | TGTGCCAGCAATCCGGAGGGGGCATACACCATATATTTT | TRBD1 | TRBJ1-3 | - | TRBV2
CASSLSAGGYNEQFF | TGTGCCAGCAGTTTATCAGCGGGGGGGTACAATGAGCAGTTCTTC | TRBD2 | TRBJ2-1 | - | TRBV27
CASSQSGGSGNTIYF | TGCGCCAGCAGCCAATCAGGGGGATCTGGAAACACCATATATTTT | TRBD1 | TRBJ1-3 | - | TRBV4-1
CASSPHGGSGYEQYF | TGTGCCAGCAGCCCGCACGGGGGTAGCGGGTACGAGCAGTACTTC | TRBD2 | TRBJ2-7 | - | TRBV7-8
CASSFSVDSAGHEKLFF | TGTGCCAGCAGTTTCTCCGTAGACAGCGCCGGACATGAAAAACTGTTTTTT | - | TRBJ1-4 | - | TRBV27
CASRQGTGREKLFF | TGTGCCAGCAGGCAGGGGACAGGGAGGGAAAAACTGTTTTTT | TRBD1 | TRBJ1-4 | - | TRBV3-1/TRBV3-2
CASSRGGRFLETQYF | TGTGCCTCATCGCGGGGCGGAAGGTTTCTGGAGACCCAGTACTTC | - | TRBJ2-5 | few | TRBV7-7
CASSVTSGRANEKLFF | TGTGCCAGCAGCGTAACCAGCGGGCGGGCTAATGAAAAACTGTTTTTT | - | TRBJ1-4 | - | TRBV9
CASSPPGQGARGYTF | TGTGCCAGCTCACCACCGGGACAGGGGGCTAGAGGCTACACCTTC | TRBD1 | TRBJ1-2 | once | TRBV18
CASSLFGGPNYGYTF | TGTGCCAGCAGTTTATTTGGGGGCCCCAACTATGGCTACACCTTC | - | TRBJ1-2 | once | TRBV27
CASSQNRQGKMNTEAFF | TGTGCCAGCAGCCAGAACCGACAGGGCAAGATGAACACTGAAGCTTTCTTT | TRBD1 | TRBJ1-1 | - | TRBV3-1/TRBV3-2
CASSSRTVLSPLHF | TGTGCCAGCAGCTCGAGGACAGTACTTTCACCCCTCCACTTT | - | TRBJ1-6 | - | TRBV9
CASSLGDRGSGNTIYF | TGTGCCAGCAGCTTAGGGGACAGGGGATCTGGAAACACCATATATTTT | TRBD1 | TRBJ1-3 | - | TRBV7-6
CASSATGTEGNEQFF | TGCGCCAGCAGCGCTACCGGGACAGAAGGCAATGAGCAGTTCTTC | TRBD1 | TRBJ2-1 | - | TRBV5-1
CASSIAGTTNQPQHF | TGTGCCAGTAGTATAGCCGGGACAACGAACCAGCCCCAGCATTTT | - | TRBJ1-5 | - | TRBV19
CASSQLQGFAKNIQYF | TGTGCCAGCAGTCAATTACAGGGGTTTGCCAAAAACATTCAGTACTTC | TRBD1 | TRBJ2-4 | - | TRBV27
CASSFIQGGNTEAFF | TGTGCCAGTAGTTTTATACAGGGGGGGAACACTGAAGCTTTCTTT | TRBD1 | TRBJ1-1 | - | TRBV19
CASSQTSGSTDTQYF | TGTGCCAGCAGCCAAACTAGCGGGAGCACAGATACGCAGTATTTT | TRBD2 | TRBJ2-3 | - | TRBV3-1/TRBV3-2
CASRVLAGSGGNEQFF | TGTGCCAGCAGGGTACTAGCGGGTTCAGGAGGCAATGAGCAGTTCTTC | TRBD2 | TRBJ2-1 | - | TRBV7-9
CASSGEGVNTEAFF | TGTGCCAGCAGTGGGGAGGGAGTGAACACTGAAGCTTTCTTT | - | TRBJ1-1 | - | TRBV2
CASRPGLAVEQYF | TGTGCCAGCAGACCCGGACTTGCCGTCGAGCAGTACTTC | - | TRBJ2-7 | - | TRBV28